This TCR beta chain is from a study of tumor-infiltrating lymphocytes in primary liver carcinoma. Study-wide background: Measuring about 4 to 10 cm across, the tumors were staged as T1-T3 N0M0.

General observations from the study: It was tumor-adjacent and tumor-blood pairs that overlapped less than tumor region pairs did.

Taking about 17-32 mg of unsorted bulk tissue, the authors co-extracted RNA and DNA. A primer in the constant region served to generate TCR beta cDNA from roughly 520 ng of total RNA. TCR beta libraries came from three nested multiplex PCR rounds using slightly modified ARM-PCR. The first two PCR rounds used TRBV1-TRBV30 forward primers with a C-beta reverse primer, 9 to 10 cycles each. Using its own MiXCR run on the multiplex PCR reads, TCRdb lists one record per CDR3 protein. Among 55,000 to 70,000 distinct CDR3 sequences listed, less than 75% were seen once. Losses at the gene ends were 4 bases for V and 4 bases for J; bases not matched to a gene: 13. Germline CDR1 SGHNT, CDR2 YYREEE (reference sequence). The CDR3 is 17 amino acids. This clonotype was detected only a few times. Its antigen is not identified. Possible read error: a much larger clone is one base away.

The chain couples TRBV5-4 to TRBJ2-3; 9 nucleotides line up with TRBD2. Sequenced input: liver tumor tissue from sampling region 2. Subset denoted: tumor region T2, inferior pole. The receptor's source is a man between 35 and 55 years old with primary liver carcinoma and hepatitis B virus infection. CDR3 residues: CASSPVIVLAGSDTQYF. DNA of the CDR3: TGTGCCAGCAGCCCCGTGATTGTCCTAGCGGGATCAGATACGCAGTATTTT. Supplemented by reference TRBV5-4 and TRBJ2-3, the full variable domain reads ETGVTQSPTHLIKTRGQQVTLRCSSQSGHNTVSWYQQALGQGPQFIFQYYREEENGRGNFPPRFSGLQFPNYSSELNVNALELDDSALYLCASSPVIVLAGSDTQYFGPGTRLTVL.